This T cell receptor (beta chain) was recorded in a study of T cell repertoires in cytomegalovirus infection. The overall study: As its CMV epitopes, the study selected recently identified HLA-C-restricted and well-studied HLA-B-restricted targets.

TCRdb processed the reads anew with MiXCR; each CDR3 protein has one entry. Of about 270,000 distinct CDR3 sequences in the sample, under 25% were seen once. This clonotype was detected only a few times. Its target is unknown. The V end was cut by 4 bases, the J end by 0 bases, with 13 bases between. CDR3 length: 15 residues. The germline V gene has CDR1 SGHNT and CDR2 YYREEE (reference sequence). Material: cultured PBMCs, obtained from culture after CMV antigen stimulation. The sequence came from a human donor in good health (CMV status not recorded). Some clones in this sample may be carry-over from other donors' samples. The gene calls are TRBV5-4 and TRBJ2-5; D may be TRBD2 (6 bases). This CDR3 is CASSPLRDYQETQYF. Written as DNA, the CDR3 is TGTGCCAGCAGCCCTTTGAGGGACTACCAAGAGACCCAGTACTTC. Combining the CDR3 with reference TRBV5-4 and TRBJ2-5 gives the whole variable domain ETGVTQSPTHLIKTRGQQVTLRCSSQSGHNTVSWYQQALGQGPQFIFQYYREEENGRGNFPPRFSGLQFPNYSSELNVNALELDDSALYLCASSPLRDYQETQYFGPGTRLLVL.